Below are 26 T cell receptor beta chains sequenced from a single sample in a study of CD8+ T cells in alopecia areata. Noted treatment: oral pan-JAK inhibitor, 5-10 mg twice daily. RNA, once extracted, was reverse transcribed into cDNA for use as the sequencing template. Using immunoSEQ multiplex PCR, the repertoire was profiled, and TCRdb retains in-frame clones only, with some absent. Seen here are 200,000 to 250,000 clones, more than 60% observed once, and the top ten hold more than 0.95%. The sample consisted of CD4+ T cells sorted from blood, taken at approximately week 42, from a patient treated with tofacitinib. All receptors derive from a human donor with alopecia areata.

The gene calls are TRBV29-1 and TRBJ2-2; 7 positions agree with TRBD2. Germline V gene data show CDR1 as SQVTM and CDR2 as ANQGSEA. This CDR3 comprises 14 residues. V was pared by 4 bases and J by 2 bases, with 4 bases of the junction left unmatched. Here the CDR3 DNA reads TGCAGCGTTGTTCGGGGGGTAAACACCGGGGAGCTGTTTTTT. Its translation is CSVVRGVNTGELFF.

This sequence joins TRBV11-2 and TRBJ2-3; TRBD2 matches 9 bases. Germline assignment: CDR1 SGHAT and CDR2 FQNNGV. The ends lost 5 bases at V and 4 bases at J; junction bases unmatched: 10. The CDR3 loop spans 16 amino acids. CDR3 DNA sequence: TGTGCCAGCAGCCAAAATCCAAGACTAGCGGCAGATACGCAGTATTTT. Protein: CASSQNPRLAADTQYF.

This clone was picked up many times. This sequence joins TRBV2 and TRBJ2-3, with D tentatively TRBD1 (6 bases). Germline values: CDR1 SNHLY, CDR2 FYNNEI. Trimming pared 5 bases from V and 4 bases from J, leaving 16 bases between. This CDR3 comprises 15 residues. The CDR3 DNA reads TGTGCCAGCAGTCAAGAGGGGGTTTTCGCAGATACGCAGTATTTT. Translated: CASSQEGVFADTQYF.

This rearrangement joins TRBV12-5 to TRBJ2-3; TRBD1 matches 9 bases. J lost 2 bases, V lost 2 bases, and 11 bases had no gene match. Looked up from germline, CDR1 is LGHNT and CDR2 is FRNRAP. CDR3 size: 18 residues. The CDR3 region has the DNA TGTGCTAGTGGTTTGTCCTCCGGACAGGGGCTCACCACAGATACGCAGTATTTT. Its translation: CASGLSSGQGLTTDTQYF.

The rearrangement uses TRBV30 and TRBJ1-2, with D maybe TRBD1 (6 bases). The CDR3 contains 14 residues. Germline loops: CDR1 GTSNPN, CDR2 SVGIG (reference sequence). V was cut by 2 bases and J by 6 bases, with 16 bases left in between. The CDR3 spells CAWSLQGFRNGYTF. The DNA for the CDR3 is TGTGCCTGGAGTCTACAGGGATTTAGAAATGGCTACACCTTC.

The table lists this clone with a count of one. The chain uses TRBV9 and TRBJ2-4, with D maybe TRBD1 (5 bases). V lost 0 bases to trimming and J lost 8 bases, with 15 bases between them. Germline assignment: CDR1 SGDLS and CDR2 YYNGEE. The CDR3 loop spans 15 amino acids. The CDR3 DNA reads as TGTGCCAGCAGCGTAGCAATGGGCAGGGAACACATTCAGTACTTC. Its translation: CASSVAMGREHIQYF. Full variable domain (missing parts from reference TRBV9 and TRBJ2-4): DSGVTQTPKHLITATGQRVTLRCSPRSGDLSVYWYQQSLDQGLQFLIQYYNGEERAKGNILERFSAQQFPDLHSELNLSSLELGDSALYFCASSVAMGREHIQYFGAGTRLSVL.

The J gene is TRBJ1-1, the V gene TRBV15, with D possibly being TRBD1 (6 bases). Deletions cut 1 base from V and 1 base from J, with 13 bases between. The CDR3 is made up of 16 amino acids. Germline loops: CDR1 LNHNV, CDR2 YYDKDF (reference sequence). CDR3 nucleotides: TGTGCCACCAGCAGAGCCGCAGGGGAAGGGAACACTGAAGCTTTCTTT. Protein product: CATSRAAGEGNTEAFF.

The rearrangement uses TRBV29-1 and TRBJ2-2; maybe TRBD1 (6 bases). Trimming took 7 bases from V and 5 from J, leaving 14 bases between them. The CDR3 sequence is 13 residues long. Looked up from germline, CDR1 is SQVTM and CDR2 is ANQGSEA. DNA of the CDR3: TGCAGCGCCCTCGTACAGGGAACCGGGGAGCTGTTTTTT. Its translation: CSALVQGTGELFF.

The CDR3 spells CAWSVGSSTDTQYF. In DNA, the CDR3 is TGTGCCTGGAGTGTAGGCAGCTCCACAGATACGCAGTATTTT. The chain recombines TRBV30 with TRBJ2-3; D gene ambiguous. CDR3 length equals 14 residues. The V end was cut by 0 bases, the J end by 2 bases, with 9 bases between. CDR1 is GTSNPN and CDR2 is SVGIG in the germline V gene (reference sequence).

This rearrangement joins TRBV29-1 to TRBJ1-1; D unclear. V shed 3 bases and J shed 4 bases, with 12 bases lying between them. Germline V gene lookup returns CDR1 SQVTM and CDR2 ANQGSEA. The CDR3 extends over 13 amino acids. The CDR3 sequence: CSVEPPWGTEAFF. CDR3 in DNA: TGCAGCGTTGAGCCCCCCTGGGGCACTGAAGCTTTCTTT. The full variable domain, its missing parts supplied by reference TRBV29-1 and TRBJ1-1, is SAVISQKPSRDICQRGTSLTIQCQVDSQVTMMFWYRQQPGQSLTLIATANQGSEATYESGFVIDKFPISRPNLTFSTLTVSNMSPEDSSIYLCSVEPPWGTEAFFGQGTRLTVV.

The chain uses TRBV15 and TRBJ2-6; TRBD1 aligns across 8 bases. The CDR3 loop spans 17 amino acids. Germline lookup yields CDR1 LNHNV and CDR2 YYDKDF (reference sequence). J gave up 3 bases and V 4 bases, and 8 bases lay outside the gene matches. The CDR3 DNA follows: TGTGCCACCAGCAAACCCCTCAGGGGGCTTGGGGCCAACGTCCTGACTTTC. Its translation is CATSKPLRGLGANVLTF.

The chain employs TRBV19 and TRBJ1-5; D might be TRBD1 (5 bases). In germline, CDR1 is LNHDA, CDR2 SQIVND (reference sequence). The V and J ends lost 4 bases and 9 bases respectively, with 10 bases between them. The CDR3 consists of 12 residues. CDR3 residues: CASSTYQGPQHF. The CDR3 DNA is TGTGCCAGTAGTACCTATCAGGGGCCCCAGCATTTT.

The rearrangement joins TRBV4-3 to TRBJ1-2; 9 bases align to TRBD1. This CDR3 has 15 amino acids. V trimming: 1 base; J trimming: 6 bases; junction bases outside the gene matches: 6. The germline V gene encodes CDR1 LGHNA and CDR2 YSLEER. The CDR3 protein is CASSQASGTGNGYTF. The DNA of the CDR3 is TGCGCCAGCAGCCAAGCGTCCGGGACAGGGAATGGCTACACCTTC.

The V call is TRBV6-6, the J call TRBJ2-4; tentative D call: TRBD2 (5 bases). Between the trimmed V and J ends, which lost 5 bases and 6 bases, there was a span of 8 bases. The germline V gene has CDR1 MNHNY and CDR2 SVGAGI (reference sequence). This CDR3 region has 12 residues. The CDR3 nucleotides are TGTGCCAGCAGTACTGAGGGAAACATTCAGTACTTC. It yields the protein CASSTEGNIQYF.

A few counts support this clone. The chain carries TRBV11-2 and TRBJ2-1, with 9 bases that match TRBD2. CDR1 and CDR2 from the germline V gene are SGHAT and FQNNGV. V shed 6 bases and J 2 bases; nucleotides not matched to a gene: 5. This CDR3 has 15 amino acids. CDR3 loop: CASRSSGETYNEQFF. The CDR3 region has the DNA TGTGCCAGCAGGTCTAGCGGGGAGACCTACAATGAGCAGTTCTTC.

The table lists this clone with a few counts. V gene TRBV7-2 combines with J gene TRBJ2-2; D is ambiguous. The CDR3 contains 13 residues. Trimming took off 6 bases at V and 4 bases at J, with 9 bases between the two ends. Looked up from germline, CDR1 is SGHTA and CDR2 is FQGNSA. CDR3 sequence: CASSFVSTGELFF. The CDR3 DNA reads as TGTGCCAGCAGTTTCGTCTCCACCGGGGAGCTGTTTTTT.

The chain uses TRBV20-1 and TRBJ2-7; D gene ambiguous. Trimming removed 4 bases at V and 5 bases at J, with 9 bases between. The CDR3 consists of 11 residues. Germline V gene sequence: CDR1 DFQATT, CDR2 SNEGSKA (reference sequence). CDR3 in DNA: TGCAGTGCTACACAATCTCACGAGCAGTACTTC. It translates to CSATQSHEQYF.

This chain connects TRBV14 to TRBJ1-1; a weak D match, TRBD1 (6 bases). V shed 5 bases and J shed 1 base, with 11 bases lying between them. The CDR3 totals 14 residues. Germline assignment: CDR1 SGHDN and CDR2 FVKESK. This chain's CDR3 is CASSFGQTNTEAFF. The CDR3 coding sequence is TGTGCCAGCAGCTTCGGACAGACGAACACTGAAGCTTTCTTT.

This clone appeared a single time. V and J are TRBV2 and TRBJ2-5, with D perhaps TRBD2 (6 bases). Germline CDR1 SNHLY, CDR2 FYNNEI. The CDR3 runs 15 residues. Trimming took 2 bases from V and 5 from J, leaving 15 bases between them. CDR3 in amino acids: CASSERSGQSETQYF. In DNA form, the CDR3 reads TGTGCCAGCAGTGAAAGAAGCGGGCAGAGCGAGACCCAGTACTTC.

This rearrangement joins TRBV30 to TRBJ1-4, with D hard to call. This CDR3 is built from 14 residues. Trimming stripped 3 bases from V and 7 bases from J, with 15 bases between. Germline V gene sequence: CDR1 GTSNPN, CDR2 SVGIG (reference sequence). This chain's CDR3 is CAWRGLAAGEKLFF. The CDR3 DNA follows: TGTGCCTGGAGAGGCCTTGCCGCGGGTGAAAAACTGTTTTTT.

Remarks on this clone: The junction departs from the called germline gene at one end, perhaps through a read error. The CDR3 reads CASGLEREAFF. The CDR3, as DNA: TGTGCTAGTGGATTGGAGCGAGAAGCTTTCTTT. The V gene is TRBV12-5, the J gene TRBJ1-1, with D uncertain. Germline CDR1 LGHNT, CDR2 FRNRAP. This CDR3 comprises 11 residues.

The V call is TRBV27, the J call TRBJ1-1, with unresolved D. Germline CDR1 reads MNHEY; CDR2 reads SMNVEV (reference sequence). Between the trimmed V and J ends, which lost 0 bases and 5 bases, there was a span of 13 bases. The CDR3 loop spans 15 amino acids. CDR3 nucleotides: TGTGCCAGCAGTTTATCGGTCCGGATGGGGACTGAAGCTTTCTTT. Encoded protein: CASSLSVRMGTEAFF.

CDR3 sequence reads: CSGGVTDTQYF. The CDR3 DNA follows: TGCAGCGGAGGGGTTACAGATACGCAGTATTTT. V is TRBV29-1 and J is TRBJ2-3, with D perhaps TRBD1 or TRBD2 (5 bases each). There are 11 residues in the CDR3. From germline, CDR1 is SQVTM and CDR2 ANQGSEA. The V end was cut by 7 bases, the J end by 3 bases, with 8 bases between.

The table lists this clone with a few counts. The chain is built from TRBV30 and TRBJ2-1; D unclear. This CDR3 region has 13 residues. Trimming shortened V by 4 bases and J by 9 bases, and 16 bases separated the two germline ends. Germline V gene sequence: CDR1 GTSNPN, CDR2 SVGIG (reference sequence). Written as DNA, the CDR3 is TGTGCCTGGAAACCGGACGGGTCCTCTGAGCAGTTCTTC. The encoded protein is CAWKPDGSSEQFF.

V usage is TRBV4-2 and J usage is TRBJ2-1; 8 bases match TRBD2. The germline V gene encodes CDR1 LGHNA and CDR2 YNFKEQ. The CDR3 loop spans 15 amino acids. The J segment lost 7 bases and the V segment lost 1 base, leaving 6 bases of the junction unmatched. The CDR3: CASSQVGGADNEQFF. The DNA for the CDR3 is TGTGCCAGCAGCCAAGTCGGGGGGGCTGATAATGAGCAGTTCTTC.

The rearrangement joins TRBV9 to TRBJ1-1; a weak D match, TRBD1 (6 bases). V dropped 4 bases and J dropped 4 bases, with 11 bases sitting between them. This CDR3 region has 13 residues. The germline V gene has CDR1 SGDLS and CDR2 YYNGEE. DNA for the CDR3: TGTGCCAGCAGCCCAACAGGGATCACTGAAGCTTTCTTT. This sequence encodes CASSPTGITEAFF.